The 11 T cell receptor beta chains reported below all come from one sample, sequenced in a study of T cell repertoires and HLA-DP antigens. No antigen has been identified for these receptors. Libraries were prepared by immunoSEQ multiplex PCR; TCRdb keeps only in-frame clonotypes and omits some of them. The table includes almost 90,000 clones, 86% detected once. Sequenced: CD4+ T cells from PBMCs. The receptors come from a man aged 45-65 years in good health and CMV-seronegative.

This chain connects TRBV30 to TRBJ2-7, with 9 nucleotides matching TRBD1. CDR1 is GTSNPN, CDR2 SVGIG, per germline (reference sequence). This CDR3 spans 14 amino acids. With V trimmed by 5 bases and J by 2 bases, 7 bases remained unmatched. The CDR3 region has the DNA TGTGCCTGGGGCCCCGGGACAGGGCCCTACGAGCAGTACTTC. Encoded protein: CAWGPGTGPYEQYF.

The chain combines TRBV2 with TRBJ2-5; TRBD1 aligns across 8 bases. V shed 6 bases, J shed 2 bases, and the junction held 5 bases outside the gene matches. The CDR3 loop spans 14 amino acids. Germline values: CDR1 SNHLY, CDR2 FYNNEI. The CDR3 region is CASRTGADQETQYF. The CDR3 DNA sequence: TGTGCCAGCAGGACAGGGGCGGATCAAGAGACCCAGTACTTC.

This chain connects TRBV30 to TRBJ1-2, with D uncertain. From germline, CDR1 is GTSNPN and CDR2 SVGIG (reference sequence). Trimming took 2 bases from V and 8 from J, leaving 12 bases between them. This CDR3 region has 12 residues. The CDR3 DNA follows: TGTGCCTGGAGTAGGGCATCAGGAGGCTACACCTTC. Translation: CAWSRASGGYTF. Based on the CDR3 plus reference TRBV30 and TRBJ1-2, the full variable domain is SQTIHQWPATLVQPVGSPLSLECTVEGTSNPNLYWYRQAAGRGLQLLFYSVGIGQISSEVPQNLSASRPQDRQFILSSKKLLLSDSGFYLCAWSRASGGYTFGSGTRLTVV.

This chain connects TRBV9 to TRBJ2-2; a possible D gene is TRBD2 (5 bases). CDR3 length: 14 amino acids. The germline V gene has CDR1 SGDLS and CDR2 YYNGEE. The germline V and J ends were trimmed by 0 bases and 6 bases, with 9 bases remaining between them. The CDR3 here is CASSVGLSAGELFF. The CDR3 DNA follows: TGTGCCAGCAGCGTAGGACTATCCGCCGGGGAGCTGTTTTTT.

The V call is TRBV30, the J call TRBJ1-3; no clear D gene. CDR1 and CDR2 from the germline V gene are GTSNPN and SVGIG (reference sequence). This CDR3 spans 12 amino acids. V was shortened by 3 bases and J by 2 bases, with 5 bases between the two germline ends. The CDR3 bases are TGTGCCTGGAGATTTACTGGAAACACCATATATTTT. Its protein is CAWRFTGNTIYF.

CDR3 region: CASSVMDTQYF. CDR3 sequence (DNA): TGTGCCAGCAGTGTTATGGATACGCAGTATTTT. The rearrangement links TRBV6-5 to TRBJ2-3; no reliable D call. This CDR3 contains 11 residues. Germline-derived CDR1 and CDR2 are MNHEY and SVGAGI. V lost 5 bases and J lost 6, with 6 bases in between.

The chain uses TRBV27 and TRBJ1-5; TRBD1 aligns across 10 bases. CDR1 and CDR2 (germline): MNHEY, SMNVEV (reference sequence). Losses at the gene ends were 8 bases for V and 1 base for J; bases not matched to a gene: 5. The CDR3 is 15 amino acids. DNA for the CDR3: TGTGCCAGCCAAGACAGGGGGCTGAGCAATCAGCCCCAGCATTTT. This sequence encodes CASQDRGLSNQPQHF.

The J gene is TRBJ2-3, the V gene TRBV7-2; D remains unclear. The V gene lost 3 bases and the J gene lost 0 bases, with 7 bases spanning the gap. CDR3 length equals 14 residues. The germline V gene has CDR1 SGHTA and CDR2 FQGNSA. CDR3 sequence reads: CASSLGSSTDTQYF. The CDR3 nucleotides read TGTGCCAGCAGCTTGGGCTCCAGCACAGATACGCAGTATTTT.

V and J are TRBV18 and TRBJ1-1; unclear D gene. The V end was cut by 3 bases, the J end by 8 bases, with 10 bases between. Per germline, CDR1 KGHSH and CDR2 LQKENI. The CDR3 runs 12 residues. The CDR3 here is CASSPTATEAFF. DNA for the CDR3: TGTGCCAGCTCACCCACCGCTACCGAAGCTTTCTTT. The full variable domain, in which reference TRBV18 and TRBJ1-1 provide the parts outside the CDR3, is NAGVMQNPRHLVRRRGQEARLRCSPMKGHSHVYWYRQLPEEGLKFMVYLQKENIIDESGMPKERFSAEFPKEGPSILRIQQVVRGDSAAYFCASSPTATEAFFGQGTRLTVV.

This rearrangement joins TRBV28 to TRBJ1-1, with no clear D. Germline loops: CDR1 MDHEN, CDR2 SYDVKM. The length of the CDR3 is 12 residues. The V end was cut by 1 base, the J end by 10 bases, with 10 bases between. In DNA, the CDR3 is TGTGCCAGCAGTTTATTGAGCGGTGGAGCTTTCTTT. Amino acid sequence: CASSLLSGGAFF.

The rearrangement uses TRBV7-2 and TRBJ2-2; 11 nucleotides align to TRBD1. In germline, CDR1 is SGHTA, CDR2 FQGNSA. The trim removed 6 bases at V and 0 bases at J, leaving 9 bases unmatched. This CDR3 has 18 amino acids. CDR3 region: CASSSRTGGAPNTGELFF. CDR3 nucleotides: TGTGCCAGCAGTTCCCGGACAGGGGGCGCCCCGAACACCGGGGAGCTGTTTTTT. Variable domain in full (rest from reference TRBV7-2 and TRBJ2-2): GAGVSQSPSNKVTEKGKDVELRCDPISGHTALYWYRQSLGQGLEFLIYFQGNSAPDKSGLPSDRFSAERTGGSVSTLTIQRTQQEDSAVYLCASSSRTGGAPNTGELFFGEGSRLTVL.